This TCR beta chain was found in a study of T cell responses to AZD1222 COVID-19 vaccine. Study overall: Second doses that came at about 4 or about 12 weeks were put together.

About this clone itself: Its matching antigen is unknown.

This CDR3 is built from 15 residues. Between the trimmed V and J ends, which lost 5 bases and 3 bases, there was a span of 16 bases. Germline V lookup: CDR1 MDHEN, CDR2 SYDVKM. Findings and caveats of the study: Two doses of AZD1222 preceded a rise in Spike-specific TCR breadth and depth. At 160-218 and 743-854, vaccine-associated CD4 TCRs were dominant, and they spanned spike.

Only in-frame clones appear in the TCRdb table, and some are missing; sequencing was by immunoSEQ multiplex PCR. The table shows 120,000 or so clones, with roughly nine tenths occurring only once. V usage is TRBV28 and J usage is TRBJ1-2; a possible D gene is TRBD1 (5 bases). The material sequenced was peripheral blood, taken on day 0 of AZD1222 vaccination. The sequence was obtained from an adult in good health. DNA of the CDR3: TGTGCCAGCAGTCCCCCGGGACGGTCGGACTATGGCTACACCTTC. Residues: CASSPPGRSDYGYTF.